The TCR beta chain under discussion was sequenced for a study of multiple sclerosis patients with progressive multifocal leukoencephalopathy. Study-level results: Before and during natalizumab, the clones expanded at PML already existed. No common TRBV or TRBJ usage or pairing appeared at PML.

Time point described: less than 15 months of natalizumab therapy. Prior interferon beta treatment was universal, and the PML patients were all female. Notes on this clone: Antigen unknown.

The assay was run at survey level. Measured with immunoSEQ multiplex PCR; TCRdb has only the in-frame clones, and not every one. Of tens of thousands of clones in the sample, around 89% were seen once. Germline CDR1 and CDR2: KGHSH and LQKENI. The CDR3 is 14 residues long. J lost 4 bases, V lost 1 base, and 1 base had no gene match. This clonotype was sampled from a human donor with multiple sclerosis. The sequenced sample was PBMCs, obtained from a patient treated with natalizumab. The chain employs TRBV18 and TRBJ1-1; 9 positions agree with TRBD1. As DNA, the CDR3 is TGTGCCAGCTCACCACTGACAGGGGGCACTGAAGCTTTCTTT. This codes for CASSPLTGGTEAFF.